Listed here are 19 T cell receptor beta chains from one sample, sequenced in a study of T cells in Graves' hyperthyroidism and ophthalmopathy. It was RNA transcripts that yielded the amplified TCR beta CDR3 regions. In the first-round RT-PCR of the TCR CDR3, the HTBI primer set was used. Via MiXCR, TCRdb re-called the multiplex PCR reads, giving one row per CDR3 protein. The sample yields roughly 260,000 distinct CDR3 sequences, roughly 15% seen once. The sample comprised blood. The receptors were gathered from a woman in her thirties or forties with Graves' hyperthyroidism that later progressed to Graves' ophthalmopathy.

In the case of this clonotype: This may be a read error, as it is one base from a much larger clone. The CDR3 sequence is CASSTAANYGYTF. CDR3 DNA: TGTGCCAGCAGTACGGCCGCTAACTATGGCTACACCTTC. The V gene is TRBV6-5, the J gene TRBJ1-2, with D unclear. Trimming left V 5 bases short and J 0 bases short, with 7 bases between. CDR1 MNHEY and CDR2 SVGAGI come from the germline V gene. This CDR3 contains 13 residues.

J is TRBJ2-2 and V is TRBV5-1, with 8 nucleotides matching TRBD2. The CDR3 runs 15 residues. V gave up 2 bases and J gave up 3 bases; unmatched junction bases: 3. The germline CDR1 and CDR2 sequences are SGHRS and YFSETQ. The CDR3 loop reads CASSFTSGHTGELFF. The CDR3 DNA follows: TGCGCCAGCAGCTTTACTAGCGGTCACACCGGGGAGCTGTTTTTT. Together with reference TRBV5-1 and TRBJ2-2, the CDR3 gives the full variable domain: KAGVTQTPRYLIKTRGQQVTLSCSPISGHRSVSWYQQTPGQGLQFLFEYFSETQRNKGNFPGRFSGRQFSNSRSEMNVSTLELGDSALYLCASSFTSGHTGELFFGEGSRLTVL.

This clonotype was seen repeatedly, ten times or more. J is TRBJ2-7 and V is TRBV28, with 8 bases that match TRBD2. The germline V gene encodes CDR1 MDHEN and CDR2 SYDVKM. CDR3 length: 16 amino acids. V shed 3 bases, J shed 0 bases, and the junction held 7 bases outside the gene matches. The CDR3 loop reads CASSFIAGGISYEQYF. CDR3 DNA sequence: TGTGCCAGCAGTTTTATCGCGGGAGGAATCTCCTACGAGCAGTACTTC.

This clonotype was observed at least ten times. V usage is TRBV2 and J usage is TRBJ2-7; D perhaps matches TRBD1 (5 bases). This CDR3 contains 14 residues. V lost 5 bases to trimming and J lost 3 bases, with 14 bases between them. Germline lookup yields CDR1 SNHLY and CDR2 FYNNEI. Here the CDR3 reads CASSPQALGYEQYF. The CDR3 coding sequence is TGTGCCAGCAGTCCACAGGCTTTGGGCTACGAGCAGTACTTC.

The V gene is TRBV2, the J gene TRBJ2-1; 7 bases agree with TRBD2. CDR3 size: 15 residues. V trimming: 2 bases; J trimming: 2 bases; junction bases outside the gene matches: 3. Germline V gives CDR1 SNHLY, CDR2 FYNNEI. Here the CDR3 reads CASSELAGAYNEQFF. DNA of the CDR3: TGTGCCAGCAGTGAATTAGCGGGTGCCTACAATGAGCAGTTCTTC.

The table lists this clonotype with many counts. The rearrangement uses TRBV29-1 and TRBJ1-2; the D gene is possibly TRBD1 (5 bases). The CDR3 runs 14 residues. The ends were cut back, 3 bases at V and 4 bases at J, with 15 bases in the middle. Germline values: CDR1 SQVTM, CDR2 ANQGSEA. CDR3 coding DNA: TGCAGCGTTGATATCTGGACGGGGGTCTATGGCTACACCTTC. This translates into CSVDIWTGVYGYTF.

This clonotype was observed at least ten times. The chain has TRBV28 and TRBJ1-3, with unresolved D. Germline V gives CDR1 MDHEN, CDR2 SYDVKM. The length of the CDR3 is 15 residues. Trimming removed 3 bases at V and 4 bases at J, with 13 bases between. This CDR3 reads CASSFPSRDGNTIYF. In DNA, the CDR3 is TGTGCCAGCAGTTTTCCGTCTCGCGACGGAAACACCATATATTTT.

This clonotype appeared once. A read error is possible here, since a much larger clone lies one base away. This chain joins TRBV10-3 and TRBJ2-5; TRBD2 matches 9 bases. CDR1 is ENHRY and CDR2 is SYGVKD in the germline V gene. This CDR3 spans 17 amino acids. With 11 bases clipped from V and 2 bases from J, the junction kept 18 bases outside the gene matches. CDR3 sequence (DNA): TGTGCCGCTCCTCGAAGCGGGAGGCCCCTTCGGCAAGAGACCCAGTACTTC. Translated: CAAPRSGRPLRQETQYF.

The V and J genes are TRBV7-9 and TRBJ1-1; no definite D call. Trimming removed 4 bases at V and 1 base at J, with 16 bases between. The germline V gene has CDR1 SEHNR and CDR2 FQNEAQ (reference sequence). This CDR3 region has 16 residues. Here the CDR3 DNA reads TGTGCCAGCAGCTCATACCAATTAGGTGGGAACACTGAAGCTTTCTTT. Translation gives CASSSYQLGGNTEAFF.

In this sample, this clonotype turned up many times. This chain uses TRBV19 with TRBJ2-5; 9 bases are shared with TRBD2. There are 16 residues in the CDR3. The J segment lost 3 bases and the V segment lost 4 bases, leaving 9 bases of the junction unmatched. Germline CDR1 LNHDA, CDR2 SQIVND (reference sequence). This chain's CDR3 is CASSTPPLAGEETQYF. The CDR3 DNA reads TGTGCCAGTAGTACTCCCCCCTTAGCGGGAGAAGAGACCCAGTACTTC.

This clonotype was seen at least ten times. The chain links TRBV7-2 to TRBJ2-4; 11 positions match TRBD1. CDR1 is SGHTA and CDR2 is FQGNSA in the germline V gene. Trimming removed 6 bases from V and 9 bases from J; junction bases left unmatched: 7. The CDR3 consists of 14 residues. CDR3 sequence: CASSRTGGFGIQYF. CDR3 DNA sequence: TGTGCCAGCAGTCGGACAGGGGGCTTCGGCATTCAGTACTTC. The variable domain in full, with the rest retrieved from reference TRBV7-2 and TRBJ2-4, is GAGVSQSPSNKVTEKGKDVELRCDPISGHTALYWYRQSLGQGLEFLIYFQGNSAPDKSGLPSDRFSAERTGGSVSTLTIQRTQQEDSAVYLCASSRTGGFGIQYFGAGTRLSVL.

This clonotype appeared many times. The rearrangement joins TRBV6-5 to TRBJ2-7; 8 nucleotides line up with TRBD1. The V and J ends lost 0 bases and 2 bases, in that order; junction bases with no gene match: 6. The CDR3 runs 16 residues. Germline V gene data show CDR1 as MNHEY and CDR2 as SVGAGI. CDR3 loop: CASSYSGTGVAYEQYF. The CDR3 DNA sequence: TGTGCCAGCAGTTACTCCGGGACAGGAGTCGCCTACGAGCAGTACTTC.

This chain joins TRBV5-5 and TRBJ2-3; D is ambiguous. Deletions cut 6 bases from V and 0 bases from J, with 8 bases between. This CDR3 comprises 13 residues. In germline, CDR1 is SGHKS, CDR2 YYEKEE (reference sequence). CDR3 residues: CASTPTSTDTQYF. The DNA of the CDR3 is TGTGCCAGCACCCCAACTAGCACAGATACGCAGTATTTT.

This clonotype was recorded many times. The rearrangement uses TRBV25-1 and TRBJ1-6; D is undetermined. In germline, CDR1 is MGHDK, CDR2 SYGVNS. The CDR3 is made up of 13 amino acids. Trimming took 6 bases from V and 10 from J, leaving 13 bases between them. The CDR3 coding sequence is TGTGCCAGCAGGGACCCCTTCGGGTCACCCCTCCACTTT. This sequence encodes CASRDPFGSPLHF.

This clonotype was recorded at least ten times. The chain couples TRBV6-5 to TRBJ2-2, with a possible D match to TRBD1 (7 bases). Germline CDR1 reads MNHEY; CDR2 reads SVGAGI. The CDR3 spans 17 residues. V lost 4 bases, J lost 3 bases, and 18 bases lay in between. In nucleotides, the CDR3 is TGTGCCAGCAGTTTCTCTCCGGAGGGGGCGGACACCGGGGAGCTGTTTTTT. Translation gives CASSFSPEGADTGELFF.

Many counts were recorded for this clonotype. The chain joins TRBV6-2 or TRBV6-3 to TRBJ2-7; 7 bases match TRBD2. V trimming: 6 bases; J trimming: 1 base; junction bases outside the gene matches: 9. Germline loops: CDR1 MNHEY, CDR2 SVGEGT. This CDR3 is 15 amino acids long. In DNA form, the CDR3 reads TGTGCCAGCAGCTGGCACGGGGGGACGTCCTACGAGCAGTACTTC. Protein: CASSWHGGTSYEQYF.

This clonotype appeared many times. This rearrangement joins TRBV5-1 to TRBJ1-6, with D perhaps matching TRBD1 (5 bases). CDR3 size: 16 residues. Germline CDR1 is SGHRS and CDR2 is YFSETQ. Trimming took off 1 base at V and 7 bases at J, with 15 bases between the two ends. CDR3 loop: CASSLMARGSNSPLHF. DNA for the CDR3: TGCGCCAGCAGCTTGATGGCGCGGGGGTCAAATTCACCCCTCCACTTT.

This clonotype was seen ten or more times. The CDR3 nucleotides read TGTGCCAGCAGTTTCCAATCCTCTTTGACCCAGTACTTC. Translating it yields CASSFQSSLTQYF. The V and J genes are TRBV28 and TRBJ2-5; D not certain. Trimming left V 3 bases short and J 7 bases short, with 12 bases between. There are 13 residues in the CDR3. Germline lookup yields CDR1 MDHEN and CDR2 SYDVKM.

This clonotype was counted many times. CDR3: CASSFDIREDGYGYTF. The CDR3 region has the DNA TGTGCCAGCAGCTTCGACATCAGGGAGGACGGCTATGGCTACACCTTC. The rearrangement joins TRBV7-6 to TRBJ1-2, with D maybe TRBD1 (5 bases). CDR1 SGHVS and CDR2 FNYEAQ come from the germline V gene. The length of the CDR3 is 16 residues. Deletions cut 3 bases from V and 4 bases from J, with 18 bases between.